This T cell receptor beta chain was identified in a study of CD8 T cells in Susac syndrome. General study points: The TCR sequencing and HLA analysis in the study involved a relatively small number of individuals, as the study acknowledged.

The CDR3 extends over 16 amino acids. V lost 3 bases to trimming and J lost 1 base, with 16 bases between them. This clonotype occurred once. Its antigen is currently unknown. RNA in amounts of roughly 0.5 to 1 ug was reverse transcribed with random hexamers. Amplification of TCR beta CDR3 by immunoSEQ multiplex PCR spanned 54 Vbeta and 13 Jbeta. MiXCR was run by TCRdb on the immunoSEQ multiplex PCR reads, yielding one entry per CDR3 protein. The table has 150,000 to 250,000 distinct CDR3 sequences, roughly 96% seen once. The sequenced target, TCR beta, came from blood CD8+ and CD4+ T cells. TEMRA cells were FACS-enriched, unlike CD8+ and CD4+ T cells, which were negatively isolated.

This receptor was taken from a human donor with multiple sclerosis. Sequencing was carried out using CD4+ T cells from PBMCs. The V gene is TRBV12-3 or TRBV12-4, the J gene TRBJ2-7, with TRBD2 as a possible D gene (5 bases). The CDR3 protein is CASSFLPASGSYEQYF. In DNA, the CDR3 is TGTGCCAGCAGTTTTTTGCCCGCGAGCGGATCCTACGAGCAGTACTTC.